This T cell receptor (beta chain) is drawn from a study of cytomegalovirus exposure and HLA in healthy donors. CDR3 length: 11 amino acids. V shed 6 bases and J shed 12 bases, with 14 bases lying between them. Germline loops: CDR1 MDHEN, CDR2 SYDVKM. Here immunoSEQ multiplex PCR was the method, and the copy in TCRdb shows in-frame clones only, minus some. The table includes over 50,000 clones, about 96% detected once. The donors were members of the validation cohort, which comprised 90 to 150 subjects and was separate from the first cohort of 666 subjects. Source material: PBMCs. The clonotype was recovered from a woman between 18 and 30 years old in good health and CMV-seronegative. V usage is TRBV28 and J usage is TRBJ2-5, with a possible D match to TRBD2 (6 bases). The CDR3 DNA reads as TGTGCCAGCAGCCTAGGGGCGGGGAAGTACTTC. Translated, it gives CASSLGAGKYF.